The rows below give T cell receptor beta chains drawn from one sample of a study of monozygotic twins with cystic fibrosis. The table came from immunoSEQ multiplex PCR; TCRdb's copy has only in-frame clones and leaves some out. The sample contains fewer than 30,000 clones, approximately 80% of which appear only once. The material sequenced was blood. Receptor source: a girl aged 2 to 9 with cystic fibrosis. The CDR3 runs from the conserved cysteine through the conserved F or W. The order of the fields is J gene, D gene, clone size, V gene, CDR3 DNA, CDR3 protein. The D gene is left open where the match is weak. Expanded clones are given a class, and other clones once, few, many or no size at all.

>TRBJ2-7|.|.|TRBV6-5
TGTGCCAGCAGGCGACTGGGCAGCACCTACGAGCAGTACTTC
CASRRLGSTYEQYF
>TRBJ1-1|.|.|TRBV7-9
TGTGCCAGCAGATTATTAGTTGGGCCGGCCAACACTGAAGCTTTCTTT
CASRLLVGPANTEAFF
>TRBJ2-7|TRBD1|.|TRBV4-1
TGCGCCAGCAGCCAAACAACAGGGGTCGAGCAGTACTTC
CASSQTTGVEQYF
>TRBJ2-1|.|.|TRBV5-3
TGTGCCAGAAGCTTGGGAGGGAGCTCCTACAATGAGCAGTTCTTC
CARSLGGSSYNEQFF
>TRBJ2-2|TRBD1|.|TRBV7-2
TGTGCCAGCAGCGGACAAAGGACAGGGGGGACCGGGGAGCTGTTTTTT
CASSGQRTGGTGELFF
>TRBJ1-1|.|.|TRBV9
TGTGCCAGCAGCGTTAGGATGTTTGGAGAAGCTTTCTTT
CASSVRMFGEAFF
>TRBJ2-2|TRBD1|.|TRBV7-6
TGTGCCAGCATCGAAAGGGGGACAGTCGCCGGGGAGCTGTTTTTT
CASIERGTVAGELFF
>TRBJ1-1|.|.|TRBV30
TGTGCCTGGAGTGGGCTTATAGGGTTTAGGGGAGGCACTGAAGCTTTCTTT
CAWSGLIGFRGGTEAFF
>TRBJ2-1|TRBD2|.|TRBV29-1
TGCAGCGCAAGACCTAGCGGGAGAGCCGATGAGCAGTTCTTC
CSARPSGRADEQFF
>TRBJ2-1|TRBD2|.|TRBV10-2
TGCGCCAGCAGTCTAGCGGGAGTCAATGAGCAGTTCTTC
CASSLAGVNEQFF
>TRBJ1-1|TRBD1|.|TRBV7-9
TGTGCCAGCAGCTTTTTACAGGGGGGCGCTGAAGCTTTCTTT
CASSFLQGGAEAFF
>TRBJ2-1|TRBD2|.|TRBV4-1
TGCGCCAGCAGCCAAGACAGCGGGAGCCACAATGAGCAGTTCTTC
CASSQDSGSHNEQFF
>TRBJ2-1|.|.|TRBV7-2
TGTGCCAGCAGCTTATCTAGCTCCAATGAGCAGTTCTTC
CASSLSSSNEQFF
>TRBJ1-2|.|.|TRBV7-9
TGTGCCACCCTACAGGACGATAACTATGGCTACACCTTC
CATLQDDNYGYTF
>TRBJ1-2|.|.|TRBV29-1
TGCAGCGTTGAAGAGGCGACTAACTATGGCTACACCTTC
CSVEEATNYGYTF
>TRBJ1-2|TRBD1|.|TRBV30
TGTGCCTGGGGACCCGGGACAGGGCTTCATGGCTACACCTTC
CAWGPGTGLHGYTF
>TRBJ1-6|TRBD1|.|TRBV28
TGTGCCAGCAGTCCACAGGGACAGAAAAATTCACCCCTCCACTTT
CASSPQGQKNSPLHF
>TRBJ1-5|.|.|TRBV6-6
TGTGCCAGCAGCGACAGGCACAATAGCAATCAGCCCCAGCATTTT
CASSDRHNSNQPQHF
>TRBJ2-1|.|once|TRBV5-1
TGCGCCAGCAGCTTGGACGCCTACAATGAGCAGTTCTTC
CASSLDAYNEQFF
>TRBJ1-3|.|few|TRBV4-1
TGCGCCAGCAGCCAAGATGAGACCCAGGCCTCTGGAAACACCATATATTTT
CASSQDETQASGNTIYF
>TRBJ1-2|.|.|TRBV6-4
TGTGCCAGCTTCGGGGGCAACTATGGCTACACCTTC
CASFGGNYGYTF
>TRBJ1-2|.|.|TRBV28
TGTGCCAGCAGCGAGACGGGACCTCCACACTATGGCTACACCTTC
CASSETGPPHYGYTF
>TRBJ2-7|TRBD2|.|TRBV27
TGTGCCAGCAGTTTAAGGGCTAGCGGGTACGAGCAGTACTTC
CASSLRASGYEQYF
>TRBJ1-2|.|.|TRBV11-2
TGTGCCAGCAGACCCGCTACCAAGGGTAATCGGTATGGCTACACCTTC
CASRPATKGNRYGYTF
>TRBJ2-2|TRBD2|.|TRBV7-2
TGTGCCAGCAGCTTAGTGGGACTAGCGGGAAACACCGGGGAGCTGTTTTTT
CASSLVGLAGNTGELFF
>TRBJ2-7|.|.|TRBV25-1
TGTGCCAGCAGTCCTAGCGACAGGTTAGTCAACTACGAGCAGTACTTC
CASSPSDRLVNYEQYF
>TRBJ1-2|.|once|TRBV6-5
TGTGCCATCAACAAGGACCTCCCTCGGGGCTACACCTTC
CAINKDLPRGYTF
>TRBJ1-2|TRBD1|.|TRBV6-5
TGTGCCAGCAGAACGATCGGGACAGGGCCTGGCTACACCTTC
CASRTIGTGPGYTF
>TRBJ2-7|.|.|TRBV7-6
TGTGCCAGCAGCACAAGTGGGAGTCCCTACGAGCAGTACTTC
CASSTSGSPYEQYF
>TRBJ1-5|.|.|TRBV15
TGTGCCACCAGCAAATACGGGGCTAATCAGCCCCAGCATTTT
CATSKYGANQPQHF
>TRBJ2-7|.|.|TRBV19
TGTGCCAGTACCGCAGGGTACGAGCAGTACTTC
CASTAGYEQYF